This T cell receptor beta chain came from a study of blood T cells in healthy people across ages. Findings and limits, study-wide: Measured against age, TCR beta diversity per million T cells decreased in a roughly linear manner.

Note on this clonotype: Its specificity is not known.

With a J-beta primer mix and a sample-barcoded 5' primer, a second PCR ran 7 to 11 cycles. TCRdb reanalysed the 5' RACE reads using MiXCR and keeps one entry per CDR3 protein. This table has around 700,000 distinct CDR3 sequences, around 25% appearing once. No fewer than 5.5 micrograms of total RNA were isolated from every sample. The ends were cut back, 5 bases at V and 2 bases at J, with 15 bases in the middle. From germline, CDR1 is SGHTA and CDR2 FQGNSA. This CDR3 spans 15 amino acids. The sample was also linked to a second study, of T cells of mothers and their children. That investigation notes: In the second PCR, M1S primer introduced barcodes and 2-4 random bases.

J is TRBJ2-5 and V is TRBV7-2; a weak D match, TRBD2 (7 bases). The TCR was taken from a boy younger than 18 in good health. The sequenced sample was blood. Here the CDR3 reads CASSPNGGAQETQYF. In nucleotides, the CDR3 is TGTGCCAGCAGCCCGAATGGGGGGGCACAAGAGACCCAGTACTTC.